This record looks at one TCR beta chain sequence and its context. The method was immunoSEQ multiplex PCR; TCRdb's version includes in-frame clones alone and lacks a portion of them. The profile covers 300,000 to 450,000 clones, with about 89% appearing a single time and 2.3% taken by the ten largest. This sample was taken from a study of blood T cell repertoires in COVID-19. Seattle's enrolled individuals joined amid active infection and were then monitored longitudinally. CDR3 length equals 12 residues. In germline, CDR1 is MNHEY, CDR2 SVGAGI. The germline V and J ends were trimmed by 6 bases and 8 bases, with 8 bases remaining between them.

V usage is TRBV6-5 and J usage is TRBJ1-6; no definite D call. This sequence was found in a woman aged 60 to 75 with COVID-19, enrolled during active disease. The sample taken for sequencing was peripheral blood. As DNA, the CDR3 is TGTGCCAGCAGAATTACTGATTCACCCCTCCACTTT. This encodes CASRITDSPLHF.